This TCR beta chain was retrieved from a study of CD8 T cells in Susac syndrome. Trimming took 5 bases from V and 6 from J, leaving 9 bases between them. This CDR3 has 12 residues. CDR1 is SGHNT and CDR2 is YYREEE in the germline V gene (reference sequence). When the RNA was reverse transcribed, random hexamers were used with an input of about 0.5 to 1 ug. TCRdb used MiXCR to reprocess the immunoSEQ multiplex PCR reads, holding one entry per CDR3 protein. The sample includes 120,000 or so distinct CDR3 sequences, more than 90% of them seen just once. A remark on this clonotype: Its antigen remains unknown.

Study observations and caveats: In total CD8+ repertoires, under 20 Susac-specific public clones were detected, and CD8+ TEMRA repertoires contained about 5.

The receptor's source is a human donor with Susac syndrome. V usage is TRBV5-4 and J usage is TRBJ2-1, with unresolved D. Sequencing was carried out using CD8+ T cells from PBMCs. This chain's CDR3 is CASSFGVNEQFF. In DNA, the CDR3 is TGTGCCAGCAGTTTTGGCGTCAATGAGCAGTTCTTC.